These 11 T cell receptor beta chains share one sample of origin, sequenced in a study of shared clonotypes between healthy human individuals. TCRdb's table, derived via immunoSEQ multiplex PCR, lists solely in-frame clones and lacks some. The profile shows roughly 2,000,000 clones, about 93% of them singletons. The naive CD8 subset, CD45RO-negative cells positively selected for CCR7, excluded terminally differentiated effector memory CD45RA+ cells. The sequencing input was naive CD8+ T cells from PBMCs. Source of these receptors: a man between 18 and 35 years old in good health. Some clones in this sample may be carry-over from other donors' samples.

The chain couples TRBV4-3 to TRBJ2-5; D gene unclear. The CDR3 totals 17 residues. V was cut by 0 bases and J by 4 bases, with 18 bases left in between. Germline CDR1 reads LGHNA; CDR2 reads YSLEER. CDR3 nucleotide sequence: TGCGCCAGCAGCCAAGATGCATTTAGGGCCCGACGAGAGACCCAGTACTTC. Protein sequence: CASSQDAFRARRETQYF.

Turning to this clone: At the DNA level, this CDR3 is encoded by other sequences in the same sample as well. The genes are TRBV7-9 and TRBJ1-2, with 8 bases identical to TRBD1. CDR1 is SEHNR and CDR2 is FQNEAQ in the germline V gene (reference sequence). J was trimmed by 2 bases and V by 1 base; bases with no gene match: 0. CDR3 size: 14 residues. DNA for the CDR3: TGTGCCAGCAGCTTAGGACAGGGGAACTATGGCTACACCTTC. Translation: CASSLGQGNYGYTF.

V and J are TRBV27 and TRBJ2-3; 8 bases line up with TRBD1. V lost 8 bases, J lost 3 bases, and 10 bases stayed unmatched. This CDR3 is 15 amino acids long. CDR1 is MNHEY and CDR2 is SMNVEV in the germline V gene (reference sequence). The DNA of the CDR3 is TGTGCCAGCGGGGTCAGGGGGCTATGGACAGATACGCAGTATTTT. Amino acids: CASGVRGLWTDTQYF.

The chain links TRBV4-3 to TRBJ2-7; D gene unclear. Trimming took off 1 base at V and 0 bases at J, with 10 bases between the two ends. Germline CDR1 reads LGHNA; CDR2 reads YSLEER. The CDR3 covers 15 residues. The CDR3 coding sequence is TGCGCCAGCAGCCAAGCGAACGGGCTCTCCTACGAGCAGTACTTC. The encoded protein is CASSQANGLSYEQYF.

The chain is built from TRBV7-9 and TRBJ1-1; possible D gene TRBD1, 5 bases. Trimming cost V 5 bases and J 11 bases, with 18 bases left between them. The CDR3 has 13 residues. Germline CDR1 SEHNR, CDR2 FQNEAQ (reference sequence). CDR3 sequence (DNA): TGTGCCAGCAGCCACGGGACGGCCCGGGGGGCTTTCTTT. This gives the protein CASSHGTARGAFF.

This sequence joins TRBV13 and TRBJ2-5; D is ambiguous. V gave up 4 bases and J gave up 2 bases, with 14 bases separating them. CDR3 size: 15 residues. The germline CDR1 and CDR2 sequences are PRHDT and FYEKMQ (reference sequence). CDR3: CASSSREDPQETQYF. The CDR3 DNA reads TGTGCCAGCAGCTCGAGAGAGGACCCACAAGAGACCCAGTACTTC.

This clone was seen once. The chain joins TRBV25-1 to TRBJ2-5; D gene uncertain. From germline, CDR1 is MGHDK and CDR2 SYGVNS. The CDR3 runs 16 residues. V lost 7 bases to trimming and J lost 0 bases, with 18 bases between them. The CDR3 reads CASNSLSDLYQETQYF. CDR3 DNA sequence: TGTGCCAGCAATTCACTATCCGACTTGTACCAAGAGACCCAGTACTTC. The full variable domain, completed using reference TRBV25-1 and TRBJ2-5, is EADIYQTPRYLVIGTGKKITLECSQTMGHDKMYWYQQDPGMELHLIHYSYGVNSTEKGDLSSESTVSRIRTEHFPLTLESARPSHTSQYLCASNSLSDLYQETQYFGPGTRLLVL.

The V gene is TRBV27, the J gene TRBJ2-7, with D perhaps TRBD1 (6 bases). This CDR3 spans 13 amino acids. Trimming took off 3 bases at V and 6 bases at J, with 12 bases between the two ends. CDR1 and CDR2 from the germline V gene are MNHEY and SMNVEV (reference sequence). The CDR3 loop reads CASSFSRGLEQYF. CDR3 nucleotides: TGTGCCAGCAGTTTTTCCAGGGGCCTCGAGCAGTACTTC.

This chain connects TRBV4-1 to TRBJ1-4; D gene ambiguous. There are 15 residues in the CDR3. V lost 1 base to trimming and J lost 1 base, with 7 bases between them. Germline V gene sequence: CDR1 MGHRA, CDR2 YSYEKL. This CDR3 reads CASSQVRITNEKLFF. The CDR3 nucleotides are TGCGCCAGCAGCCAAGTAAGGATAACTAATGAAAAACTGTTTTTT.

The V and J genes are TRBV4-3 and TRBJ1-2; the D is unclear. Between the trimmed V and J ends, which lost 0 bases and 2 bases, there was a span of 16 bases. Germline CDR1 and CDR2: LGHNA and YSLEER. This CDR3 is 17 amino acids long. The CDR3 loop is CASSQELWVAENYGYTF. Here the CDR3 DNA reads TGCGCCAGCAGCCAAGAACTGTGGGTCGCCGAAAACTATGGCTACACCTTC.

This clone was detected once. The chain joins TRBV7-9 to TRBJ2-5; D might be TRBD1 (5 bases). This CDR3 contains 14 residues. Trimming shortened V by 5 bases and J by 1 base, and 11 bases separated the two germline ends. Per germline, CDR1 SEHNR and CDR2 FQNEAQ (reference sequence). The CDR3 DNA reads TGTGCCAGCAGCGCTGGACACCTCCAAGAGACCCAGTACTTC. Encoded protein: CASSAGHLQETQYF.